The clone carrying this T cell receptor beta chain occurred a few times. What it binds is not known. The CDR3 runs 13 residues. V was shortened by 2 bases and J by 1 base, with 5 bases between the two germline ends. Per germline, CDR1 MDHEN and CDR2 SYDVKM. Assay: immunoSEQ multiplex PCR; the TCRdb copy retains only in-frame clones and omits some. Of 24,000 or so clones listed, 55% to 75% were seen once; the top ten hold approximately 2.8%. The data were obtained in a study of T cell clones after liver transplantation. Study summary: At least one year of complete immunosuppression withdrawal without enzymes over twice normal defined tolerance.

Sorting of unstimulated PBMCs yielded separate CD3+CD4+ and CD3+CD8+ fractions. Study-level points and caveats: These preliminary findings come from unstandardized post-transplant sampling times. In two subjects, few donor cells limited the measurable donor-reactive repertoire.

The TCR was taken from a human donor who received a liver transplant. Material: CD4+ T cells from blood, obtained before liver transplant. The V gene is TRBV28, the J gene TRBJ1-1; D call uncertain. The CDR3 loop is CASSLPPNTEAFF. The CDR3 DNA is TGTGCCAGCAGTTTACCACCGAACACTGAAGCTTTCTTT.